The 10 T cell receptor beta chains below come from one sample, sequenced in a study of cytomegalovirus exposure and HLA in healthy donors. The PCR was carried out with 60 Vbeta primers and 13 Jbeta primers. Produced via immunoSEQ multiplex PCR; TCRdb's table is partial and in-frame only. The sample lists roughly 160,000 clones, more than 80% seen once, with approximately 7% in the top ten. The material sequenced was PBMCs. These receptors all stem from a woman in her thirties in good health and CMV-seropositive.

The CDR3 sequence: CATSRGGLVHNEQFF. The CDR3 DNA is TGTGCCACCAGCAGAGGGGGACTAGTTCACAATGAGCAGTTCTTC. The V call is TRBV15, the J call TRBJ2-1; 8 nucleotides match TRBD2. CDR1 and CDR2 (germline): LNHNV, YYDKDF (reference sequence). The CDR3 contains 15 residues. V lost 1 base and J lost 5; bases outside the gene matches: 4.

This clone is a singleton in its sample. The rearrangement links TRBV6-1 to TRBJ1-3; D unclear. This CDR3 is built from 13 residues. Germline V gene data show CDR1 as MNHNS and CDR2 as SASEGT. Trimming removed 3 bases from V and 8 bases from J, with 11 bases in between. As DNA, the CDR3 is TGTGCCAGCAGTGATGTAAGCGGGTACACCATATATTTT. This sequence encodes CASSDVSGYTIYF.

This clone was counted only a few times. The gene calls are TRBV6-4 and TRBJ2-6; D is ambiguous. Trimming took 4 bases from V and 4 from J, leaving 11 bases between them. The CDR3 contains 15 residues. CDR1 and CDR2 (germline): MRHNA, SNTAGT. The CDR3 reads CASSAVGNGANVLTF. CDR3 coding DNA: TGTGCCAGCAGTGCGGTCGGTAACGGGGCCAACGTCCTGACTTTC.

This clone is a singleton in its sample. The chain is built from TRBV5-1 and TRBJ1-4, with D maybe TRBD1 (6 bases). The CDR3 spans 14 residues. With 1 base removed from V and 6 bases from J, the gap between germline ends came to 10 bases. Germline-derived CDR1 and CDR2 are SGHRS and YFSETQ. The CDR3 spells CASSLTGMDEKLFF. The CDR3, as DNA: TGCGCCAGCAGCTTGACAGGGATGGATGAAAAACTGTTTTTT.

V and J are TRBV29-1 and TRBJ2-7; no firm D call. The CDR3 extends over 13 amino acids. Trimming removed 0 bases from V and 0 bases from J, with 6 bases in between. The germline gives CDR1 SQVTM, CDR2 ANQGSEA. The CDR3 DNA sequence: TGCAGCGTTGAAGAGGGCCGCTCCTACGAGCAGTACTTC. It specifies CSVEEGRSYEQYF.

The chain carries TRBV4-3 and TRBJ2-5; 9 bases fit TRBD1. The CDR3 has 16 residues. The germline V gene encodes CDR1 LGHNA and CDR2 YSLEER. The V segment lost 1 base and the J segment 0 bases; nucleotides outside the gene matches: 3. The CDR3 region has the DNA TGCGCCAGCAGCCAAGTCGGGACAGGGAACCAAGAGACCCAGTACTTC. Translating gives CASSQVGTGNQETQYF.

The CDR3 protein is CASSLYRGTGGSDTQYF. The CDR3 DNA sequence: TGCGCCAGCAGCTTGTATAGAGGGACAGGGGGATCAGATACGCAGTATTTT. The chain carries TRBV5-1 and TRBJ2-3, with 11 bases fitting TRBD1. CDR3 length equals 17 residues. J lost 4 bases, V lost 1 base, and 8 bases had no gene match. From germline, CDR1 is SGHRS and CDR2 YFSETQ. Together with reference TRBV5-1 and TRBJ2-3, the CDR3 gives the full variable domain: KAGVTQTPRYLIKTRGQQVTLSCSPISGHRSVSWYQQTPGQGLQFLFEYFSETQRNKGNFPGRFSGRQFSNSRSEMNVSTLELGDSALYLCASSLYRGTGGSDTQYFGPGTRLTVL.

CDR3 loop: CASSFATGEQYF. Written as DNA, the CDR3 is TGTGCCAGCAGCTTTGCTACGGGGGAGCAGTACTTC. J is TRBJ2-7 and V is TRBV7-2; tentative D call: TRBD2 (5 bases). Germline CDR1 SGHTA, CDR2 FQGNSA. The germline V and J ends were trimmed by 3 bases and 7 bases, with 10 bases remaining between them. CDR3 size: 12 residues.

This rearrangement joins TRBV19 to TRBJ1-1, with 9 bases lining up with TRBD1. Trimming at V came to 8 bases and at J to 3 bases, leaving 4 bases not matched to a gene. The germline V gene has CDR1 LNHDA and CDR2 SQIVND (reference sequence). The CDR3 runs 13 residues. The CDR3 sequence: CASSGQGHTEAFF. The CDR3 coding sequence is TGTGCCAGTTCTGGACAGGGGCACACTGAAGCTTTCTTT.

The chain uses TRBV5-5 and TRBJ2-1, with TRBD2 identical over 7 bases. The CDR3 contains 17 residues. CDR1 is SGHKS and CDR2 is YYEKEE in the germline V gene (reference sequence). Trimming at V came to 2 bases and at J to 3 bases, leaving 11 bases not matched to a gene. CDR3 region: CASSFVLLGGNYNEQFF. The DNA of the CDR3 is TGTGCCAGCAGCTTCGTCCTCTTGGGGGGGAACTACAATGAGCAGTTCTTC.